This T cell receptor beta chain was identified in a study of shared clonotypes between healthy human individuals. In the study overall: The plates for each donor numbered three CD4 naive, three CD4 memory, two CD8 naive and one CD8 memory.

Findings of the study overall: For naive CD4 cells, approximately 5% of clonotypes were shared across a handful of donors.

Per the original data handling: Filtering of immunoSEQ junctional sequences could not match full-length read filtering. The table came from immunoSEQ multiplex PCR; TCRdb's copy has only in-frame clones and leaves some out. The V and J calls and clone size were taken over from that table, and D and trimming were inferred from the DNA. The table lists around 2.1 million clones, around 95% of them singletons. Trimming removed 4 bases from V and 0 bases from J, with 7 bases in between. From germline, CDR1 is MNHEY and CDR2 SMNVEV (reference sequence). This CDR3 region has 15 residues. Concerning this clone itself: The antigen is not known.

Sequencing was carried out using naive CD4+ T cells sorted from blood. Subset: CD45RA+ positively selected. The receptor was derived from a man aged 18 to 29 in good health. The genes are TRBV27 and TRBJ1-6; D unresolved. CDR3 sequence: CASSYFFSYNSPLHF. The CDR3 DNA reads TGTGCCAGCAGTTACTTCTTCTCCTATAATTCACCCCTCCACTTT.